Listed below are T cell receptor beta chains from one sample, sequenced in a study of T-cell reconstitution after alpha-beta-depleted transplantation in children. TCRdb itself ran the PCR reads through MiXCR, one entry per CDR3 protein. The sample has roughly 200,000 distinct CDR3 sequences; about 7% are singletons. The source was PBMCs, collected before TCRalphabeta/CD19-depleted stem cell transplant. Receptors originate from a boy aged 2 to 10 with acute lymphoblastic leukemia, due to receive a stem cell transplant. Each CDR3 is given with its conserved first and last residue. Fields, in order: V gene, J gene, D gene, CDR3 length, clone size, CDR3 DNA, CDR3 protein. A D gene is named only where the DNA matches it firmly. Clone size, where shown, is once, few, many, or a class for clones that have expanded.

TRBV7-9	TRBJ2-2	-	15	few	TGTGCCAGCAGCTTTGCTAGTTCTGACACCGGGGAGCTGTTTTTT	CASSFASSDTGELFF
TRBV7-2	TRBJ1-6	-	15	many	TGTGCCAGCAGCTTAGTGGGGTCCTATAATTCACCCCTCCACTTT	CASSLVGSYNSPLHF
TRBV29-1	TRBJ1-2	-	11	many	TGCAGCGGCATACAGGGATATGGCTACACCTTC	CSGIQGYGYTF
TRBV12-3/TRBV12-4	TRBJ2-7	TRBD1	14	many	TGTGCCAGCAGCTCGACAGGGTTCCACTACGAGCAGTACTTC	CASSSTGFHYEQYF
TRBV28	TRBJ2-5	-	11	many	TGTGCCAGCCTACATGCAGAGACCCAGTACTTC	CASLHAETQYF
TRBV11-2	TRBJ2-3	-	17	-	TGTGCCAGCAGCTTAGAGTCCCTTGGAGGAGGCACAGATACGCAGTATTTT	CASSLESLGGGTDTQYF
TRBV29-1	TRBJ1-1	-	13	many	TGCAGCGTTGAAGGGGAATCGAACACTGAAGCTTTCTTT	CSVEGESNTEAFF
TRBV10-1	TRBJ2-2	TRBD2	15	many	TGCGCCAGCAGTGTCCGGAGCGGGGGGCCCGGGGAGCTGTTTTTT	CASSVRSGGPGELFF
TRBV20-1	TRBJ1-1	TRBD1	15	few	TGCAGTGCTAGGGATTTTGGACAGGGGAACACTGAAGCTTTCTTT	CSARDFGQGNTEAFF
TRBV11-2	TRBJ2-5	-	10	many	TGTGCCAGCAGTAGAGAGACCCAGTACTTC	CASSRETQYF